A selection of T cell receptor beta chains follows, all from one sample in a study of radiation and T cells in renal cell carcinoma. Assay: immunoSEQ multiplex PCR; the TCRdb copy retains only in-frame clones and omits some. The top ten hold about 28% of the sample, which has about 49,000 clones, less than 85% seen once. Sequenced material: blood, taken from a patient whose treatment included radiotherapy and nephrectomy. The receptors shown here come from a woman aged 70-85 years with renal cell carcinoma. The CDR3 runs from the conserved cysteine through the conserved F or W. A D gene is named only where the DNA matches it firmly. Clone size, where shown, is once, few, many, or a class for clones that have expanded.

J gene,clone size,D gene,V gene,CDR3 DNA,CDR3 protein
TRBJ2-3,few,-,TRBV9,TGTGCCAGCAGCGTAGTGGGGAAGGGGACAGATACGCAGTATTTT,CASSVVGKGTDTQYF
TRBJ2-1,-,-,TRBV27,TGTGCCAGCAGGTCTTCGGCAGGGGTTCCCAATGAGCAGTTCTTC,CASRSSAGVPNEQFF
TRBJ2-7,once,TRBD2,TRBV7-2,TGTGCCAGCAGTAATGGACTAGCGGGAACCTACGAGCAGTACTTC,CASSNGLAGTYEQYF
TRBJ2-2,-,-,TRBV4-1,TGCGCCAGCAGCGAGCGGGCAGGAAACACCGGGGAGCTGTTTTTT,CASSERAGNTGELFF
TRBJ1-1,once,-,TRBV5-8,TGTGCCAGCAGCTTGGCCTGGCGAGGACCTGAAGCTTTCTTT,CASSLAWRGPEAFF
TRBJ2-1,-,-,TRBV2,TGTGCCAGCACGAAGGGACTCTACAATGAGCAGTTCTTC,CASTKGLYNEQFF
TRBJ1-2,-,-,TRBV19,TGTGCCAGTAGTCCCCCCGGGGGAATGGGTGGCTACACCTTC,CASSPPGGMGGYTF
TRBJ1-2,-,-,TRBV29-1,TGCAGCGTTGGCCCCCGGGAACATGATGGCTACACCTTC,CSVGPREHDGYTF
TRBJ1-2,-,-,TRBV7-9,TGTGCCAGCAGCCCCCGTGGCACAACGGGCGGCTACACCTTC,CASSPRGTTGGYTF
TRBJ2-3,-,-,TRBV7-9,TGTGCCAGCAGCCCGTGGACTCATCACTACAGCACAGATACGCAGTATTTT,CASSPWTHHYSTDTQYF
TRBJ2-2,few,-,TRBV27,TGTGCCAGCAGTTTAGTTGCTACTTTGGACGGGGAGCTGTTTTTT,CASSLVATLDGELFF
TRBJ2-1,-,-,TRBV6-6,TGTGCCAGCAGTTACTCGAGTGGCGGTGCTTACAATGAGCAGTTCTTC,CASSYSSGGAYNEQFF
TRBJ2-4,-,-,TRBV7-2,TGTGCCAGCAGCTCACAAAACATTCAGTACTTC,CASSSQNIQYF
TRBJ2-3,-,TRBD2,TRBV19,TGTGCCAGTAGTACCAGGACTAGCGGGGGTGGGGATACGCAGTATTTT,CASSTRTSGGGDTQYF
TRBJ1-4,-,-,TRBV7-2,TGTGCCAGCAGCTCCTCGACAGCCCTTAATGAAAAACTGTTTTTT,CASSSSTALNEKLFF
TRBJ2-3,-,-,TRBV11-2,TGTGCCAGCAGCCGATTCCGGGCCCAAAGGGGAGTTACGCAGTATTTT,CASSRFRAQRGVTQYF
TRBJ2-5,-,TRBD1,TRBV5-1,TGCGCCAGCAGCTCAGGGTTGACAGGGCGAACCCAAGAGACCCAGTACTTC,CASSSGLTGRTQETQYF
TRBJ1-6,-,-,TRBV6-1,TGTGCCAGTAAAAGGGGACCTAATTCACCCCTCCACTTT,CASKRGPNSPLHF
TRBJ1-1,-,-,TRBV6-5,TGTGCCAGCAGAGACCCAAGGGGCGACACTGAAGCTTTCTTT,CASRDPRGDTEAFF
TRBJ2-2,-,TRBD1,TRBV4-3,TGCGCCAGCAGCCAAGATCTGGCCAGGGGGCAGAACGGGGAGCTGTTTTTT,CASSQDLARGQNGELFF
TRBJ1-6,-,-,TRBV7-2,TGTGCCAGCAGCTTAGACGGGAGGTTGGGTTCACCCCTCCACTTT,CASSLDGRLGSPLHF
TRBJ2-1,few,-,TRBV5-4,TGTGCCAGCAGTCGGGAAGGGCCGAGCTCCTACAATGAGCAGTTCTTC,CASSREGPSSYNEQFF
TRBJ2-1,-,TRBD1,TRBV5-4,TGTGCCAGCAGCTTTAGGACAGGGAGTGCGGATGAGCAGTTCTTC,CASSFRTGSADEQFF
TRBJ2-1,-,-,TRBV10-3,TGTGCCATCAGTGAGTCGGAGGCGGGCTCCTACAATGAGCAGTTCTTC,CAISESEAGSYNEQFF
TRBJ2-5,-,-,TRBV7-6,TGTGCCAGCAGCGGAGAGTGGGGGGCCCAGTACTTC,CASSGEWGAQYF
TRBJ1-4,-,-,TRBV7-2,TGTGCCAGCAGCTTAGAACTTAATGAAAAACTGTTTTTT,CASSLELNEKLFF
TRBJ2-3,-,-,TRBV4-3,TGCGCCAGCAGCCCATGGCGGAGTAGCACAGATACGCAGTATTTT,CASSPWRSSTDTQYF
TRBJ1-3,-,-,TRBV30,TGTGCCTGGAGGGGATTTTGGAGCTCTGGAAACACCATATATTTT,CAWRGFWSSGNTIYF
TRBJ2-7,-,TRBD2,TRBV6-4,TGTGCCAGCAGTGAGTTTGCTAGCGGGTCCTACGAGCAGTACTTC,CASSEFASGSYEQYF
TRBJ1-1,-,-,TRBV11-2,TGTGCCAGCAGCTTTGCAGGGGTTAGCACTGAAGCTTTCTTT,CASSFAGVSTEAFF
TRBJ2-1,-,TRBD1,TRBV18,TGTGCCAGCTCACCGGGACAGCAGACGAATGAGCAGTTCTTC,CASSPGQQTNEQFF
TRBJ1-1,once,TRBD1,TRBV5-4,TGTGCCAGCAGCAGGGACAGGGGGCTGAACACTGAAGCTTTCTTT,CASSRDRGLNTEAFF
TRBJ2-7,-,-,TRBV14,TGTGCCAGCAGCCATGAGGGAGCCTACGAGCAGTACTTC,CASSHEGAYEQYF
TRBJ1-5,-,-,TRBV27,TGTGCCAGCAGTTTAGCGAGGGTTGGACAGCCCCAGCATTTT,CASSLARVGQPQHF
TRBJ2-7,-,-,TRBV5-1,TGCGCCAGCAGCTCGCAGGCTTACGAGCAGTACTTC,CASSSQAYEQYF
TRBJ1-1,-,TRBD1,TRBV5-4,TGTGCCAGCAGCTCCGGAGCTGTCGGGACAGGGGGCTTCGGCACTGAAGCTTTCTTT,CASSSGAVGTGGFGTEAFF
TRBJ2-7,-,-,TRBV9,TGTGCCAGCAGCCCAGGGGCCACCTCCTACGAGCAGTACTTC,CASSPGATSYEQYF
TRBJ2-7,-,-,TRBV29-1,TGCAGCGTTGATGGCGGCCTTAGGGGCGAGCAGTACTTC,CSVDGGLRGEQYF
TRBJ2-5,few,TRBD1,TRBV2,TGTGCCAGCAGTGAGGACAGGGGGGGAGAGACCCAGTACTTC,CASSEDRGGETQYF
TRBJ2-1,-,TRBD1,TRBV7-9,TGTGCCAGCAGGGGTCCCAAACAGGGGGCGGGTTACAATGAGCAGTTCTTC,CASRGPKQGAGYNEQFF
TRBJ1-3,-,-,TRBV15,TGTGCCACCCACTCGCCGAAAAACACCATATATTTT,CATHSPKNTIYF
TRBJ2-3,-,-,TRBV4-3,TGCGCCAGCAGCCAAGGGATAGGCGGCACAGATACGCAGTATTTT,CASSQGIGGTDTQYF
TRBJ1-2,few,-,TRBV19,TGTGCCAGTAGTTACCTTTCAGGAGAGGGCTATGGCTACACCTTC,CASSYLSGEGYGYTF
TRBJ2-7,-,TRBD1,TRBV29-1,TGCAGCGTGACAGGGGACCCCTCCTACGAGCAGTACTTC,CSVTGDPSYEQYF
TRBJ1-5,-,-,TRBV2,TGTGCCAGCAGTCGCCTTAGCAATCAGCCCCAGCATTTT,CASSRLSNQPQHF
TRBJ2-6,-,-,TRBV7-9,TGTGCCAGCAGCCGGCCCCCGGCGGCCAACGTCCTGACTTTC,CASSRPPAANVLTF
TRBJ2-2,-,TRBD1,TRBV5-1,TGCGCCAGCCGTCCGGGACAGGGTGGCACCGGGGAGCTGTTTTTT,CASRPGQGGTGELFF
TRBJ1-6,-,-,TRBV13,TGTGCCAGCAGCTTAGCAAGGTTACCAGGGGCCCGCGCTCATTCACCCCTCCACTTT,CASSLARLPGARAHSPLHF
TRBJ2-1,-,-,TRBV27,TGTGCCAGCAGTTTATCTTTAGCTGCCCTCTACAATGAGCAGTTCTTC,CASSLSLAALYNEQFF
TRBJ2-5,-,TRBD2,TRBV19,TGTGCCAGTAGTCCCCGATTGGCGGGAGGACAGACCCAGTACTTC,CASSPRLAGGQTQYF
TRBJ1-1,once,-,TRBV4-1,TGCGCCAGCAGCCAAAGGACTCCTGGGAGGGACACTGAAGCTTTCTTT,CASSQRTPGRDTEAFF
TRBJ1-5,-,-,TRBV16,TGTGCCAGCAGCCAGTACGAAGATCAGCCCCAGCATTTT,CASSQYEDQPQHF
TRBJ1-2,-,TRBD1,TRBV27,TGTGCCAGCAGGACAGGGAATTCTAACTATGGCTACACCTTC,CASRTGNSNYGYTF
TRBJ1-5,-,-,TRBV15,TGTGCCACCAGCAGAGATTCACAGCCCCAGCATTTT,CATSRDSQPQHF
TRBJ2-1,-,-,TRBV7-2,TGTGCCAGCAGCTTAGTCGGCGTCTCCTACAATGAGCAGTTCTTC,CASSLVGVSYNEQFF
TRBJ2-7,-,TRBD2,TRBV18,TGTGCCAGCTCACCATTAGGACTAGCGGTCGACGAGCAGTACTTC,CASSPLGLAVDEQYF
TRBJ2-2,-,TRBD1,TRBV29-1,TGCAGCGTACCGGGACAGGGGGGTCCCGGGGAGCTGTTTTTT,CSVPGQGGPGELFF
TRBJ2-2,-,-,TRBV19,TGTGCCAGTACCGCCATCACCGGGGAGCTGTTTTTT,CASTAITGELFF
TRBJ1-6,-,-,TRBV5-6,TGTGCCAGCAGCTTACCCGGGGCGGGTTCACCCCTCCACTTT,CASSLPGAGSPLHF
TRBJ1-2,-,TRBD1,TRBV7-3,TGTGCCAGCAGCAATAACGACAGGGCGAGGGGTGGCTACACCTTC,CASSNNDRARGGYTF